What follows are 8 T cell receptor beta chains derived from one specimen sequenced in a study of blood T cell repertoires in COVID-19. Sequencing was performed with immunoSEQ multiplex PCR; in TCRdb, only in-frame clones are kept and a portion is missing. The sample consists of 200,000 or so clones, about 80% of them appearing once. Material: peripheral blood. These receptors all stem from a human donor with acute or convalescent COVID-19. The donor label of this sample is uncertain.

V gene TRBV11-2 combines with J gene TRBJ2-7, with D perhaps matching TRBD2 (5 bases). Trimming shortened V by 3 bases and J by 2 bases, and 14 bases separated the two germline ends. The V gene's germline CDR1 is SGHAT and CDR2 FQNNGV. This CDR3 has 15 residues. The CDR3 nucleotides read TGTGCCAGCAGCTTTCCCGGGGTAAGAACCTACGAGCAGTACTTC. It codes for CASSFPGVRTYEQYF. The entire variable domain, with the rest obtained from reference TRBV11-2 and TRBJ2-7, is as follows: EAGVAQSPRYKIIEKRQSVAFWCNPISGHATLYWYQQILGQGPKLLIQFQNNGVVDDSQLPKDRFSAERLKGVDSTLKIQPAKLEDSAVYLCASSFPGVRTYEQYFGPGTRLTVT.

The rearrangement uses TRBV6-5 and TRBJ1-5; D not certain. V lost 6 bases to trimming and J lost 5 bases, with 11 bases between them. Germline CDR1 MNHEY, CDR2 SVGAGI. This CDR3 is built from 13 residues. The CDR3 bases are TGTGCCAGCAGACACGGGATGGATCAGCCCCAGCATTTT. Translating gives CASRHGMDQPQHF.

The V and J genes are TRBV25-1 and TRBJ2-3, with 8 positions matching TRBD2. V dropped 7 bases and J dropped 6; count of bases not matched to a gene: 21. The CDR3 totals 18 residues. The germline V gene has CDR1 MGHDK and CDR2 SYGVNS. The CDR3 sequence: CASTRGGRGVRDTDTQYF. The CDR3 bases are TGTGCCAGCACCCGGGGGGGCCGGGGGGTTCGCGATACGGATACGCAGTATTTT.

This clone has only a few counts. The sample has other DNA sequences that encode this CDR3 too. This chain connects TRBV27 to TRBJ2-2; 8 bases line up with TRBD2. This CDR3 contains 15 residues. Germline V gives CDR1 MNHEY, CDR2 SMNVEV (reference sequence). The V segment lost 5 bases and the J segment 5 bases; nucleotides outside the gene matches: 7. Here the CDR3 DNA reads TGTGCCAGCAGTCCCTTCGGGGGGGGGACCGGGGAGCTGTTTTTT. Its protein product is CASSPFGGGTGELFF.

The chain uses TRBV25-1 and TRBJ2-3, with a tentative D call TRBD1 (5 bases). The V gene lost 1 base and the J gene lost 1 base, with 6 bases spanning the gap. The V gene's germline CDR1 is MGHDK and CDR2 SYGVNS. The CDR3 has 14 residues. CDR3 protein: CASSEWGGTDTQYF. The CDR3 DNA sequence: TGTGCCAGCAGTGAATGGGGCGGCACAGATACGCAGTATTTT.

As to this clone: At the DNA level, this CDR3 is encoded by other sequences in the same sample as well. The V call is TRBV18, the J call TRBJ1-3; TRBD1 aligns across 8 bases. The V gene's germline CDR1 is KGHSH and CDR2 LQKENI. The CDR3 is 15 amino acids. V gave up 1 base and J gave up 3 bases; unmatched junction bases: 2. The CDR3 DNA follows: TGTGCCAGCTCACCACGCGACAGGGGTGGAAACACCATATATTTT. Translating gives CASSPRDRGGNTIYF.

The chain has TRBV20-1 and TRBJ1-1, with D uncertain. Germline CDR1 is DFQATT and CDR2 is SNEGSKA (reference sequence). This CDR3 has 11 residues. The V gene lost 4 bases and the J gene lost 1 base, with 4 bases spanning the gap. The CDR3 DNA follows: TGCAGTGCTACCTGGAACACTGAAGCTTTCTTT. As protein: CSATWNTEAFF.

The chain employs TRBV4-2 and TRBJ2-7, with 7 bases lining up with TRBD2. V shed 4 bases, J shed 3 bases, and the junction held 9 bases outside the gene matches. Germline assignment: CDR1 LGHNA and CDR2 YNFKEQ. The length of the CDR3 is 15 residues. The CDR3: CASSPDGEGLYEQYF. CDR3 coding DNA: TGTGCCAGCAGCCCCGACGGGGAGGGTCTCTACGAGCAGTACTTC.